These T cell receptor beta chains were read from a single sample in a study of control samples from healthy donors and cancer patients. This table comes from immunoSEQ multiplex PCR, and its TCRdb copy is limited to in-frame clones, with some not included. Found here are about 42,000 clones, roughly 85% of them singletons; the top ten hold 45% to 50%. The sample taken for sequencing was blood. These receptors originate from a man in his sixties in good health. CDR3s include the opening cysteine and the closing phenylalanine or tryptophan. The D gene is left open where the match is weak. Some rows mark clone size as missing; the rest say once, few, many or name a class of expanded clone.

d_gene	v_gene	abundance	j_gene	CDR3aa	CDR3nt
.	TRBV2	.	TRBJ1-3	CASSEEGGAGNTIYF	TGTGCCAGCAGTGAAGAGGGAGGGGCTGGAAACACCATATATTTT
TRBD1	TRBV7-9	once	TRBJ2-7	CASSLGQGFHEQYF	TGTGCCAGCAGCTTAGGACAGGGTTTCCACGAGCAGTACTTC
TRBD1	TRBV6-5	.	TRBJ1-1	CASRRTGHTEAFF	TGTGCCAGCCGAAGGACAGGGCACACTGAAGCTTTCTTT
TRBD1	TRBV6-5	.	TRBJ2-7	CAVRDRGYEQYF	TGTGCCGTCCGGGACAGGGGTTACGAGCAGTACTTC
.	TRBV6-5	.	TRBJ1-2	CASSYSSSYGYTF	TGTGCCAGCAGTTACTCGTCCAGCTATGGCTACACCTTC
.	TRBV2	.	TRBJ2-4	CASSEYLPSLASGNTKNIQYF	TGTGCCAGCAGTGAATACTTGCCCTCCTTGGCCAGCGGAAACACCAAAAACATTCAGTACTTC
TRBD2	TRBV7-2	once	TRBJ2-3	CASSLGSSAGGGNTQYF	TGTGCCAGCAGCTTAGGATCCTCAGCGGGGGGTGGGAATACGCAGTATTTT
.	TRBV10-3	.	TRBJ2-7	CAISETGTDFYEQYF	TGTGCCATCAGTGAAACCGGGACCGACTTCTACGAGCAGTACTTC
.	TRBV29-1	.	TRBJ1-1	CSVGRGWTEAFF	TGCAGCGTTGGAAGGGGTTGGACTGAAGCTTTCTTT
TRBD2	TRBV30	.	TRBJ2-1	CAWSVVGGGRVFDEQFF	TGTGCCTGGAGTGTAGTAGGGGGCGGGAGGGTATTCGATGAGCAGTTCTTC
.	TRBV18	.	TRBJ2-7	CATRASHSEYEQYF	TGTGCCACCCGGGCCTCGCACAGTGAGTACGAGCAGTACTTC
TRBD1	TRBV27	few	TRBJ1-2	CASSTGAGGYTF	TGTGCCAGCAGCACAGGGGCTGGTGGCTACACCTTC
.	TRBV4-3	.	TRBJ2-5	CASSQGQPRLQETQYF	TGCGCCAGCAGCCAAGGACAGCCTCGCCTCCAAGAGACCCAGTACTTC
.	TRBV18	.	TRBJ1-2	CASSPPSSVQGNNGYTF	TGTGCCAGCTCACCACCGAGTTCGGTACAGGGTAATAATGGCTACACCTTC
.	TRBV11-2	.	TRBJ2-1	CASSPYRLASKFF	TGTGCCAGCAGCCCGTATCGACTGGCCTCGAAGTTCTTC
.	TRBV11-2	.	TRBJ1-1	CASSHPRGRRTEAFF	TGTGCCAGCAGCCATCCCCGGGGCAGACGCACTGAAGCTTTCTTT
.	TRBV28	few	TRBJ1-5	CASSLGGRNQPQHF	TGTGCCAGCAGTCTCGGGGGGCGCAATCAGCCCCAGCATTTT
.	TRBV4-2	.	TRBJ1-3	CASSQDGSGNTIYF	TGTGCCAGCAGCCAAGACGGATCTGGAAACACCATATATTTT
.	TRBV9	.	TRBJ1-2	CASSFDRDRPYGYTF	TGTGCCAGCAGCTTCGACCGGGACCGACCTTATGGCTACACCTTC
TRBD1	TRBV18	.	TRBJ1-1	CASSPPGRGNTEAFF	TGTGCCAGCTCACCACCTGGCAGGGGGAATACTGAAGCTTTCTTT
.	TRBV5-1	.	TRBJ1-1	CASSLNYPGRGETEAFF	TGCGCCAGCAGCCTGAACTACCCGGGACGGGGGGAAACTGAAGCTTTCTTT
.	TRBV4-1	.	TRBJ1-1	CASKWGAMNTEAFF	TGCGCCAGTAAGTGGGGGGCCATGAACACTGAAGCTTTCTTT
.	TRBV7-2	.	TRBJ2-5	CASSSDGSKKETQYF	TGTGCCAGCAGCTCGGACGGGTCCAAAAAAGAGACCCAGTACTTC
TRBD1	TRBV7-2	.	TRBJ2-1	CASSPTGGRHNEQFF	TGTGCCAGCAGCCCTACAGGGGGCCGCCACAATGAGCAGTTCTTC
.	TRBV5-1	.	TRBJ2-3	CASSQGSQTDTQYF	TGCGCCAGCAGCCAGGGTTCTCAAACAGATACGCAGTATTTT
TRBD2	TRBV5-4	.	TRBJ2-7	CASSLAGVVYEQYF	TGTGCCAGCAGCTTAGCGGGAGTTGTCTACGAGCAGTACTTC
TRBD1	TRBV5-1	.	TRBJ1-2	CASSEGQGADGYTF	TGCGCCAGCAGCGAGGGACAGGGGGCAGATGGCTACACCTTC
.	TRBV20-1	.	TRBJ1-2	CSARGNGYTF	TGCAGTGCTAGGGGGAATGGCTACACCTTC
.	TRBV5-1	.	TRBJ1-2	CASSRSTDLYGYTF	TGCGCCAGCAGCCGGTCGACGGATTTGTATGGCTACACCTTC
TRBD1	TRBV28	.	TRBJ1-6	CASTTEGQLNSPLHF	TGTGCCAGTACTACCGAGGGACAGCTTAATTCACCCCTCCACTTT
.	TRBV19	.	TRBJ1-3	CASSSGGSGNTIYF	TGTGCCAGTTCCTCGGGGGGTTCTGGAAACACCATATATTTT
TRBD1	TRBV5-8	.	TRBJ1-4	CASSPNRGNGFTNEKLFF	TGTGCCAGCAGCCCAAACAGGGGCAATGGATTTACTAATGAAAAACTGTTTTTT
.	TRBV6-4	.	TRBJ2-1	CASSDSFRGSSYNEQFF	TGTGCCAGCAGTGACTCTTTCAGGGGTTCCTCCTACAATGAGCAGTTCTTC
.	TRBV7-2	once	TRBJ2-6	CASSLVGTPGANVLTF	TGTGCCAGCAGCTTAGTGGGGACCCCCGGGGCCAACGTCCTGACTTTC
.	TRBV4-2	.	TRBJ1-1	CASSQDHQNREAFF	TGTGCCAGCAGCCAAGATCATCAGAACCGAGAAGCTTTCTTT
.	TRBV9	.	TRBJ1-2	CASTNTYRGLSF	TGTGCCAGCACGAACACTTACCGGGGGCTGTCCTTC
TRBD2	TRBV5-8	.	TRBJ2-7	CASSLVAGSPEQYF	TGTGCCAGCAGCTTGGTAGCGGGGAGTCCCGAGCAGTACTTC
TRBD1	TRBV7-2	.	TRBJ2-1	CATGQGFNEQFF	TGTGCCACTGGACAGGGCTTCAATGAGCAGTTCTTC
TRBD2	TRBV6-1	.	TRBJ2-3	CASSGKWAGVGYTDTQYF	TGTGCCAGCAGTGGAAAGTGGGCGGGGGTTGGTTACACAGATACGCAGTATTTT
.	TRBV6-6	.	TRBJ1-4	CASLAGVGANEKLFF	TGTGCCAGCTTAGCAGGGGTCGGTGCTAATGAAAAACTGTTTTTT
TRBD1	TRBV9	.	TRBJ1-3	CASSAQGASGNTIYF	TGTGCCAGCTCCGCACAGGGGGCCTCTGGAAACACCATATATTTT
TRBD1	TRBV11-2	many	TRBJ1-1	CASSPTGQGDTEAFF	TGTGCCAGCAGCCCTACGGGACAGGGTGACACTGAAGCTTTCTTT
TRBD1	TRBV5-4	few	TRBJ1-2	CASSPTGTGAYGYTF	TGTGCCAGCAGCCCCACCGGGACAGGGGCCTATGGCTACACCTTC
.	TRBV19	.	TRBJ1-1	CASSTSDYPGDTEAFF	TGTGCCAGTAGTACTTCGGATTACCCTGGGGACACTGAAGCTTTCTTT
TRBD1	TRBV15	.	TRBJ2-2	CATSTRDRGTGELFF	TGTGCCACCAGCACCCGGGACAGGGGGACCGGGGAGCTGTTTTTT
.	TRBV6-5	.	TRBJ1-1	CASSPLTENTEAFF	TGTGCCAGCAGTCCTTTGACAGAGAACACTGAAGCTTTCTTT
TRBD1	TRBV20-1	.	TRBJ1-6	CSASARQGARNSPLHF	TGCAGTGCTAGTGCCCGACAGGGGGCGAGGAATTCACCCCTCCACTTT
.	TRBV2	.	TRBJ2-3	CASKGERTDTQYF	TGTGCCAGCAAGGGGGAGCGCACAGATACGCAGTATTTT